Below are 32 T cell receptor beta chains sequenced from a single sample in a study of blood T cell repertoires in COVID-19. Sequencing used immunoSEQ multiplex PCR; TCRdb keeps in-frame clones, though not all of them. The top ten hold roughly 3.1% of the sample, which has about 240,000 clones, about 90% seen once. The sequencing sample was made of PBMCs or T cells enriched from blood (not recorded which). These receptors came from a woman aged 40 to 50 with acute COVID-19.

About this clone itself: Additional DNA sequences in this sample encode the identical CDR3. The chain employs TRBV15 and TRBJ2-7, with 8 nucleotides matching TRBD1. Germline CDR1 and CDR2: LNHNV and YYDKDF (reference sequence). The CDR3 has 15 amino acids. V shed 1 base, J shed 1 base, and the junction held 3 bases outside the gene matches. CDR3 DNA sequence: TGTGCCACCAGCAGAGGGCAGGGGGCTTCCTACGAGCAGTACTTC. Its translation: CATSRGQGASYEQYF.

This rearrangement joins TRBV5-4 to TRBJ1-2, with 12 bases aligning to TRBD1. Germline-derived CDR1 and CDR2 are SGHNT and YYREEE (reference sequence). J lost 6 bases, V lost 5 bases, and 5 bases had no gene match. The CDR3 spans 14 residues. For the CDR3, the DNA is TGTGCCAGCAGAGTGGGACAGGGGGCTAATGGCTACACCTTC. This sequence encodes CASRVGQGANGYTF.

The V and J genes are TRBV7-9 and TRBJ2-3, with D perhaps TRBD2 (6 bases). The germline V gene encodes CDR1 SEHNR and CDR2 FQNEAQ (reference sequence). The CDR3 spans 14 residues. Trimming left V 7 bases short and J 6 bases short, with 17 bases between. CDR3 region: CASTVTGLMDTQYF. DNA for the CDR3: TGTGCCAGCACCGTTACGGGACTTATGGATACGCAGTATTTT.

In this sample, this clone turned up a few times. This chain joins TRBV5-4 and TRBJ2-1; 9 bases fit TRBD2. The CDR3 consists of 15 residues. J was trimmed by 9 bases and V by 4 bases; bases with no gene match: 11. Germline CDR1 reads SGHNT; CDR2 reads YYREEE (reference sequence). Here the CDR3 reads CASSEAGGQGSEQFF. The CDR3 DNA is TGTGCCAGCAGCGAAGCGGGAGGCCAAGGCAGTGAGCAGTTCTTC.

The chain carries TRBV12-5 and TRBJ2-5; D is perhaps TRBD1 (5 bases). The CDR3 length is 13 residues. Germline assignment: CDR1 LGHNT and CDR2 FRNRAP. V gave up 8 bases and J gave up 5 bases, with 15 bases separating them. The CDR3, as DNA: TGTGCTAGTTCGCAAGCGACAGACGAGACCCAGTACTTC. As protein: CASSQATDETQYF.

The rearrangement uses TRBV9 and TRBJ1-3; 11 bases fit TRBD1. This CDR3 is 16 amino acids long. J lost 4 bases, V lost 4 bases, and 7 bases had no gene match. The germline gives CDR1 SGDLS, CDR2 YYNGEE. CDR3 residues: CASSLGTGGGGNTIYF. The CDR3 DNA reads TGTGCCAGCAGCCTAGGGACAGGGGGAGGAGGAAACACCATATATTTT. Supplemented by reference TRBV9 and TRBJ1-3, the full variable domain reads DSGVTQTPKHLITATGQRVTLRCSPRSGDLSVYWYQQSLDQGLQFLIQYYNGEERAKGNILERFSAQQFPDLHSELNLSSLELGDSALYFCASSLGTGGGGNTIYFGEGSWLTVV.

The V and J genes are TRBV7-6 and TRBJ1-6; the D is unclear. Between the trimmed V and J ends, which lost 2 bases and 0 bases, there was a span of 14 bases. Looked up from germline, CDR1 is SGHVS and CDR2 is FNYEAQ. The length of the CDR3 is 18 residues. CDR3 nucleotides: TGTGCCAGCAGCTTAAGTCAGCAAGGGAGCTCCTATAATTCACCCCTCCACTTT. Protein product: CASSLSQQGSSYNSPLHF.

This clone came up once. This sequence joins TRBV19 and TRBJ2-1; maybe TRBD1 (6 bases). The CDR3 is 13 amino acids. Trimming removed 8 bases from V and 6 bases from J, with 14 bases in between. Germline V CDR1 and CDR2: LNHDA, SQIVND (reference sequence). CDR3 protein: CASGQIPRNEQFF. The DNA of the CDR3 is TGTGCCAGTGGACAGATCCCGCGCAATGAGCAGTTCTTC.

The chain is built from TRBV28 and TRBJ1-5; D not resolved. The V gene's germline CDR1 is MDHEN and CDR2 SYDVKM. The CDR3 loop spans 14 amino acids. V was cut by 3 bases and J by 4 bases, with 10 bases left in between. The DNA of the CDR3 is TGTGCCAGCAGTTTGCCCGGGGATAATCAGCCCCAGCATTTT. This translates into CASSLPGDNQPQHF.

The gene calls are TRBV20-1 and TRBJ2-7; 9 nucleotides align to TRBD1. This CDR3 contains 16 residues. V shed 3 bases and J 3 bases; nucleotides not matched to a gene: 12. Germline values: CDR1 DFQATT, CDR2 SNEGSKA (reference sequence). This CDR3 reads CSASDEDRGVYYEQYF. CDR3 DNA: TGCAGTGCTAGTGACGAGGACAGGGGCGTTTACTACGAGCAGTACTTC.

Comments on this clone: Distinct nucleotide sequences in the sample also encode this CDR3. The V call is TRBV12-3 or TRBV12-4, the J call TRBJ2-1, with a weak D call TRBD1 (6 bases). The V end lost 3 bases, the J end lost 10 bases, and 13 bases lay between the germline ends. The CDR3 totals 13 residues. CDR3 bases: TGTGCCAGCAGTTTTGGCGGTGGGGGCGAGCAGTTCTTC. Protein product: CASSFGGGGEQFF.

The chain recombines TRBV3-1 (or the pseudogene TRBV3-2) with TRBJ1-5; perhaps TRBD1 as D (5 bases). CDR1 and CDR2 from the germline V gene are LGHDT and YNNKEL (reference sequence). This CDR3 region has 14 residues. Trimming left V 3 bases short and J 3 bases short, with 9 bases between. CDR3 residues: CASSHRTSNQPQHF. In DNA, the CDR3 is TGTGCCAGCAGCCATCGGACATCCAATCAGCCCCAGCATTTT.

The chain joins TRBV5-8 to TRBJ2-5; 7 bases map to TRBD1. Germline lookup yields CDR1 SGHTS and CDR2 YDEGEE. The J segment lost 5 bases and the V segment lost 4 bases, leaving 11 bases of the junction unmatched. CDR3 length: 15 amino acids. The CDR3: CASSPKGQPRETQYF. The CDR3 DNA is TGTGCCAGCAGCCCGAAGGGACAGCCCAGGGAGACCCAGTACTTC.

The chain links TRBV5-1 to TRBJ1-1; the D is unclear. The germline V gene encodes CDR1 SGHRS and CDR2 YFSETQ. V lost 1 base and J 3 bases, leaving 10 bases between the germline ends. CDR3 length equals 14 residues. The CDR3 region has the DNA TGCGCCAGCAGCTTGAATGGCGGAGACACTGAAGCTTTCTTT. It is translated as CASSLNGGDTEAFF.

V and J are TRBV2 and TRBJ2-5, with D uncertain. V was trimmed by 7 bases and J by 1 base, leaving 16 bases between them. Germline-derived CDR1 and CDR2 are SNHLY and FYNNEI. The CDR3 length is 15 residues. CDR3 amino acids: CASNTPLIFQETQYF. In nucleotides, the CDR3 is TGTGCCAGCAACACGCCCCTCATATTCCAAGAGACCCAGTACTTC. Combining the CDR3 with reference TRBV2 and TRBJ2-5 gives the whole variable domain EPEVTQTPSHQVTQMGQEVILRCVPISNHLYFYWYRQILGQKVEFLVSFYNNEISEKSEIFDDQFSVERPDGSNFTLKIRSTKLEDSAMYFCASNTPLIFQETQYFGPGTRLLVL.

The V and J genes are TRBV19 and TRBJ2-1; 8 nucleotides agree with TRBD2. Trimming took 2 bases from V and 7 from J; bases not matched to a gene: 13. CDR1 is LNHDA, CDR2 SQIVND, per germline (reference sequence). The CDR3 is made up of 17 amino acids. The CDR3 spells CASSIRAGRALVNEQFF. CDR3 sequence (DNA): TGTGCCAGTAGTATAAGAGCCGGGAGGGCCCTCGTGAATGAGCAGTTCTTC.

This clone was seen a single time. The chain couples TRBV6-5 to TRBJ1-4; TRBD1 matches at 7 bases. This CDR3 has 14 amino acids. The J segment lost 6 bases and the V segment lost 2 bases, leaving 3 bases of the junction unmatched. Germline loops: CDR1 MNHEY, CDR2 SVGAGI. The CDR3, as DNA: TGTGCCAGCAGTTACATTACAGGGGATGAAAAACTGTTTTTT. Its translation is CASSYITGDEKLFF.

Only one count was recorded for this clone. The chain recombines TRBV3-1 (or the pseudogene TRBV3-2) with TRBJ2-1; tentatively, D is TRBD2 (6 bases). Germline values: CDR1 LGHDT, CDR2 YNNKEL (reference sequence). Trimming took 4 bases from V and 0 from J, leaving 13 bases between them. The CDR3 runs 16 residues. The CDR3 protein is CASSPRDSSSYNEQFF. CDR3 sequence (DNA): TGTGCCAGCAGCCCAAGGGACTCTAGCTCCTACAATGAGCAGTTCTTC.

The rearrangement uses TRBV7-2 and TRBJ2-5, with 7 positions matching TRBD2. CDR3 length equals 14 residues. Losses at the gene ends were 5 bases for V and 5 bases for J; bases not matched to a gene: 8. Germline V CDR1 and CDR2: SGHTA, FQGNSA. The CDR3 loop is CASSEVREVETQYF. The DNA of the CDR3 is TGTGCCAGCAGCGAGGTTCGGGAGGTCGAGACCCAGTACTTC.

This chain uses TRBV20-1 with TRBJ1-1; TRBD1 agrees at 7 bases. CDR3 length equals 13 residues. The junction had 2 bases not matched to a gene; V was cut back by 3 bases and J by 1 base. Germline V gene sequence: CDR1 DFQATT, CDR2 SNEGSKA (reference sequence). The CDR3 spells CSASRGQNTEAFF. The CDR3 region has the DNA TGCAGTGCTAGTAGGGGGCAGAACACTGAAGCTTTCTTT.

CDR3 nucleotide sequence: TGTGCCAGTAGTCCCCTCCGACAGACCTATAATTCACCCCTCCACTTT. Encoded protein: CASSPLRQTYNSPLHF. This chain uses TRBV19 with TRBJ1-6; perhaps TRBD1 as D (5 bases). The CDR3 totals 16 residues. The V and J ends lost 5 bases and 2 bases respectively, with 13 bases between them. From germline, CDR1 is LNHDA and CDR2 SQIVND (reference sequence).

The sample holds a few counts of this clone. The chain joins TRBV27 to TRBJ2-2, with a possible D match to TRBD1 (6 bases). Trimming stripped 2 bases from V and 0 bases from J, with 7 bases between. The CDR3 loop spans 15 amino acids. Germline CDR1 reads MNHEY; CDR2 reads SMNVEV (reference sequence). CDR3 bases: TGTGCCAGCAGTTTAGAGGGGGCGAACACCGGGGAGCTGTTTTTT. This translates into CASSLEGANTGELFF.

The gene calls are TRBV4-1 and TRBJ2-3; tentatively, D is TRBD2 (6 bases). Germline CDR1 reads MGHRA; CDR2 reads YSYEKL. The V gene lost 4 bases and the J gene lost 2 bases, with 13 bases spanning the gap. This CDR3 is 15 amino acids long. The CDR3 DNA is TGCGCCAGCAGCCCTTCCGGGAGTACCACAGATACGCAGTATTTT. Translation gives CASSPSGSTTDTQYF.

The chain has TRBV7-6 and TRBJ2-3, with 9 positions matching TRBD2. CDR1 and CDR2 (germline): SGHVS, FNYEAQ. V was clipped by 5 bases and J by 6 bases; unmatched bases: 12. The CDR3 runs 16 residues. The CDR3 coding sequence is TGTGCCAGCAGCCCCATGGTAGCGGGAGTTGCGGATACGCAGTATTTT. This sequence encodes CASSPMVAGVADTQYF.

V usage is TRBV18 and J usage is TRBJ2-5, with 11 positions matching TRBD2. Germline trimming cut 5 bases from V and 5 bases from J; bases unmatched to any gene: 13. The CDR3 length is 17 residues. Germline loops: CDR1 KGHSH, CDR2 LQKENI. The CDR3: CASSSRPLAGGYETQYF. The CDR3 DNA is TGTGCCAGCTCATCGCGGCCCCTAGCGGGAGGTTATGAGACCCAGTACTTC.

J is TRBJ2-2 and V is TRBV14; 10 bases are shared with TRBD2. The J segment lost 0 bases and the V segment lost 5 bases, leaving 6 bases of the junction unmatched. Looked up from germline, CDR1 is SGHDN and CDR2 is FVKESK. This CDR3 is built from 17 residues. CDR3 DNA sequence: TGTGCCAGCAGCAAACTGACTAGCGGGTCGAACACCGGGGAGCTGTTTTTT. It yields the protein CASSKLTSGSNTGELFF.

The chain employs TRBV5-1 and TRBJ1-6, with TRBD1 matching 11 bases. Germline CDR1 reads SGHRS; CDR2 reads YFSETQ. The CDR3 is 15 residues long. The trim removed 4 bases at V and 9 bases at J, leaving 6 bases unmatched. CDR3 coding DNA: TGCGCCAGCAGCCGCGCGGGACAGGGGGTTTCACCCCTCCACTTT. Amino acid sequence: CASSRAGQGVSPLHF.

The rearrangement links TRBV10-2 to TRBJ1-5; D is unclear. Trimming took off 2 bases at V and 4 bases at J, with 3 bases between the two ends. CDR3 length: 12 residues. The germline CDR1 and CDR2 sequences are WSHSY and SAAADI. CDR3 sequence: CASSEPNQPQHF. The DNA for the CDR3 is TGCGCCAGCAGTGAGCCTAATCAGCCCCAGCATTTT.

V is TRBV14 and J is TRBJ1-1; unclear D gene. Germline CDR1 reads SGHDN; CDR2 reads FVKESK. The CDR3 extends over 13 amino acids. Between the trimmed V and J ends, which lost 5 bases and 2 bases, there was a span of 9 bases. CDR3 sequence (DNA): TGTGCCAGCAGCGCTGATCTAAACACTGAAGCTTTCTTT. It codes for CASSADLNTEAFF.

The genes are TRBV15 and TRBJ1-1; D remains unclear. Germline V gene lookup returns CDR1 LNHNV and CDR2 YYDKDF (reference sequence). The germline V and J ends were trimmed by 0 bases and 11 bases, with 13 bases remaining between them. This CDR3 has 13 amino acids. The CDR3: CATSRDLRGMAFF. In DNA form, the CDR3 reads TGTGCCACCAGCAGAGATCTTCGGGGAATGGCTTTCTTT.

In this sample, this clone turned up once. The rearrangement joins TRBV5-5 to TRBJ1-4, with D tentatively TRBD1 (5 bases). The germline gives CDR1 SGHKS, CDR2 YYEKEE (reference sequence). The CDR3 length is 14 residues. V gave up 4 bases and J gave up 7 bases, with 14 bases separating them. The CDR3 here is CASSPGQLSEKLFF. CDR3 nucleotides: TGTGCCAGCAGCCCAGGGCAATTGAGTGAAAAACTGTTTTTT.

For the CDR3, the DNA is TGTGCCAGCAGCCAAGACCCAGGGAGGCAAAACATTCAGTACTTC. It specifies CASSQDPGRQNIQYF. The chain combines TRBV14 with TRBJ2-4, with D maybe TRBD2 (6 bases). In germline, CDR1 is SGHDN, CDR2 FVKESK. Trimming left V 0 bases short and J 5 bases short, with 11 bases between. CDR3 length equals 15 residues.